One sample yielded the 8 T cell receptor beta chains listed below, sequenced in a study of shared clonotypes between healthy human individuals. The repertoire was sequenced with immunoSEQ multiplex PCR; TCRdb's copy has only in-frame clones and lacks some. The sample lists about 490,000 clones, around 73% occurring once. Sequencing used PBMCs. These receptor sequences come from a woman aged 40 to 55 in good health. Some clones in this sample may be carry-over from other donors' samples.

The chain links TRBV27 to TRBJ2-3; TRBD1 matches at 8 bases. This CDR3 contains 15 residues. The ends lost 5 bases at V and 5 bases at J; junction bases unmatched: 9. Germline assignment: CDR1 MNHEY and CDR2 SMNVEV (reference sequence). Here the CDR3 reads CASSPDRVPGDTQYF. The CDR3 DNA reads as TGTGCCAGCAGTCCGGACAGGGTACCGGGAGATACGCAGTATTTT.

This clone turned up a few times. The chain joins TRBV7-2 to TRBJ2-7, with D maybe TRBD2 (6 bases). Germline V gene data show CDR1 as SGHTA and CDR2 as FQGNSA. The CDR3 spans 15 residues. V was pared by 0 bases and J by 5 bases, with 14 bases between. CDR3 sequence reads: CASSLAGTDVHEQYF. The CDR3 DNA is TGTGCCAGCAGCTTAGCCGGGACTGACGTCCACGAGCAGTACTTC.

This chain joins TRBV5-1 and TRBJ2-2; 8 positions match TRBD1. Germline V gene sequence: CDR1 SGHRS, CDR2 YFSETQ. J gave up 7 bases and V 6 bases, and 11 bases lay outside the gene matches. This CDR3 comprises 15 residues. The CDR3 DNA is TGCGCCAGCATGCCGCAGGGGGCGGCAGGCGGGGAGCTGTTTTTT. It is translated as CASMPQGAAGGELFF.

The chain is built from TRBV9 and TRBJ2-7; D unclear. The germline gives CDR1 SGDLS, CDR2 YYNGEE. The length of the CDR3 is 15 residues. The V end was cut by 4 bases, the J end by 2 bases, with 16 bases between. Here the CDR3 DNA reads TGTGCCAGCAGCCCCTACTTGGGTGAAACCTACGAGCAGTACTTC. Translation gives CASSPYLGETYEQYF.

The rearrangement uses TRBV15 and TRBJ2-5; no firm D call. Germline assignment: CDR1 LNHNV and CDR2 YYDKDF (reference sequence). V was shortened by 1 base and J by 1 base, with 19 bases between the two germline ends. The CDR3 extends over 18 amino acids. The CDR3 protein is CATSRVLGKRPSQETQYF. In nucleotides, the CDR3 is TGTGCCACCAGCAGAGTATTAGGGAAAAGGCCGAGCCAAGAGACCCAGTACTTC.

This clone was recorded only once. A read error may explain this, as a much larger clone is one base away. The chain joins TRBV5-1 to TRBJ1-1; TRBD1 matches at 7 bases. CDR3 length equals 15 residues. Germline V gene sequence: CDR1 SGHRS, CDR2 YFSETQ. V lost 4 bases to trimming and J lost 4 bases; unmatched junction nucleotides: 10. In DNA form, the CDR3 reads TGCGCCAGCAGCCCCAGGACAGGTCTGAGCACTGAAGCTTTCTTT. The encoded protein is CASSPRTGLSTEAFF.

Here the CDR3 reads CATSREREGYEQYF. DNA for the CDR3: TGTGCCACCAGCAGAGAGCGGGAGGGCTACGAGCAGTACTTC. The rearrangement joins TRBV15 to TRBJ2-7, with 9 bases that match TRBD2. The CDR3 extends over 14 amino acids. Germline values: CDR1 LNHNV, CDR2 YYDKDF (reference sequence). Losses at the gene ends were 0 bases for V and 3 bases for J; bases not matched to a gene: 0. Full variable domain (outside the CDR3, taken from reference TRBV15 and TRBJ2-7): DAMVIQNPRYQVTQFGKPVTLSCSQTLNHNVMYWYQQKSSQAPKLLFHYYDKDFNNEADTPDNFQSRRPNTSFCFLDIRSPGLGDTAMYLCATSREREGYEQYFGPGTRLTVT.

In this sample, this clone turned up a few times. In DNA, the CDR3 is TGTGCCAGCCGGGGTCTAGCGGGCATACCCACCCAAGAGACCCAGTACTTC. Translated: CASRGLAGIPTQETQYF. This rearrangement joins TRBV2 to TRBJ2-5, with TRBD2 matching 8 bases. This CDR3 contains 17 residues. V gave up 8 bases and J gave up 1 base; unmatched junction bases: 15. Germline CDR1 SNHLY, CDR2 FYNNEI.